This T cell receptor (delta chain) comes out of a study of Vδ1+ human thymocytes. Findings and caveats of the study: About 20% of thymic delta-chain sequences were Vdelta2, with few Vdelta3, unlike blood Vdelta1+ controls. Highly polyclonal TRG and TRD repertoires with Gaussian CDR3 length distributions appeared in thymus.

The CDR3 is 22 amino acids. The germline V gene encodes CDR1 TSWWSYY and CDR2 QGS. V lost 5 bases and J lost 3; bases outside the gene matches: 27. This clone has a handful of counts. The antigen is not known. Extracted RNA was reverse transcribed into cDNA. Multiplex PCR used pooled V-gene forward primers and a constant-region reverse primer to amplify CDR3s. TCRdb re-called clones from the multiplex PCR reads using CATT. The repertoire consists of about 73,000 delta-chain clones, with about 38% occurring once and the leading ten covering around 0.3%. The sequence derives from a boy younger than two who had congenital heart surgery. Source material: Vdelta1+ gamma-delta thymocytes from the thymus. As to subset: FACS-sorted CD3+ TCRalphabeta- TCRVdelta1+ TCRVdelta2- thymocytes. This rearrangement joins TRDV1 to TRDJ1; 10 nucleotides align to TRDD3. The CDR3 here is CALGNTRRSGGYMRFRPDKLIF. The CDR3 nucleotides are TGTGCTCTTGGGAATACTAGAAGGAGTGGGGGATACATGAGATTTCGTCCCGATAAACTCATCTTT.